The present T cell receptor (beta chain) was sequenced within a study of a mutant IDH1 vaccine in newly diagnosed glioma (dated by TCRdb to the early 2020s). Study-level background: Of the 32 patients who were treated, approximately 60% were male and around 40% were female, and the mean age was about 37 years. Before enrollment, most patients had been given radiochemotherapy with temozolomide as standard therapy, while the rest had received either radiotherapy alone or temozolomide alone. Peripheral blood samples were drawn at six visits, namely V03 (baseline), V05, V07, V10, V12 and V13. Longitudinal TCRB deep sequencing was done for roughly 23 treated patients, wherever samples were available for exploratory analyses.

The V end gives up 4 bases and the J end 9 bases, leaving 6 bases in the junction not matched to a gene. The CDR3 sequence holds 12 residues, the cysteine and phenylalanine included. Kept here is only the CDR3 DNA, which spans 36 bases and is read in frame from base 1. The germline V gene gives CDR1 as SNHLY and CDR2 as FYNNEI. A word on this clone: The target of this receptor is not known. No much larger clone is present one base from it, and per-base qualities are unavailable.

Library prep was done by the immunoSEQ multiplex PCR assay. The hsTCRB Kit was used according to the manufacturer's protocol to amplify rearranged TCR beta chain sequences. An Illumina MiSeq was used to sequence the TCRB libraries. Regarding the original processing steps: The kit vendor's proprietary platform handled demultiplexing, trimming and gene mapping. TCRdb carries this immuneACCESS record with in-frame sequences only. Its versions omit some clonotypes, under half of them owing to an unresolved V gene in the studies checked, with the rest unexplained. The V and J calls and clone size come from that table; D and trimming were worked out from the DNA. In all, the sample holds 68,000 or so clones, and 79% of those were seen once. About 7.5% of the sample lies in the top ten. What the research found in general, with its limitations: Immune responses induced by the vaccine were seen in approximately 93% of patients across multiple MHC alleles. Availability determined which PBMC samples were chosen for TCRB deep sequencing. Pseudoprogression seemed to be unrelated to changes in the top peripheral T cell clonotypes found by TCRB sequencing. It was noted by the authors that analyses of patient blood samples could not be reproduced owing to sample limitations.

This specimen's time point label, interpreted: baseline, week 1 (first vaccination visit). What this sample's treatment or condition label stands for: pre-vaccination baseline after standard-of-care therapy. Donors had newly diagnosed WHO grade 3 or 4 IDH1-mutant astrocytomas with loss of nuclear ATRX. The samples were drawn from NOA16, a multicentre, single-arm, open-label phase I trial in Germany that tested a mutant IDH1 peptide vaccine in humans for the first time. Blood drawn at visit V03 was used as the baseline sample for immunogenicity testing. Genomic DNA for TCRB sequencing was isolated from EDTA blood with the DNeasy Blood and Tissue Kit.

The sequence is built from TRBV2 and TRBJ2-7; TRBD1 matches 7 bases in the middle. The origin of this receptor is a man aged 50-60 years with glioma. The sequences come from PBMCs, collected from a glioma patient treated with radiotherapy, temozolomide or both. The CDR3 is CASSAGQNSQYF. In nucleotide form, the sequence is TGTGCCAGCAGTGCGGGACAGAACTCGCAGTACTTC.